The 14 T cell receptor beta chains below come from one sample, sequenced in a study of T cell responses to AZD1222 COVID-19 vaccine. Profiled with immunoSEQ multiplex PCR; TCRdb holds only in-frame clones, not every one. The sample holds 150,000 to 200,000 clones, over 70% seen once. This sample comprised peripheral blood, obtained on day 0 of MenACWY control vaccination. The origin of the receptors is an adult in good health.

The chain employs TRBV27 and TRBJ1-5, with D perhaps TRBD1 (5 bases). CDR1 and CDR2 from the germline V gene are MNHEY and SMNVEV (reference sequence). This CDR3 spans 19 amino acids. Deletions cut 2 bases from V and 0 bases from J, with 20 bases between. The CDR3 DNA sequence: TGTGCCAGCAGTTTACCCCGGGACGCAGGACCATATAGCAATCAGCCCCAGCATTTT. This gives the protein CASSLPRDAGPYSNQPQHF.

The V call is TRBV5-5, the J call TRBJ1-2; TRBD1 might be the D (6 bases). The CDR3 is 17 residues long. The germline gives CDR1 SGHKS, CDR2 YYEKEE (reference sequence). Between the trimmed V and J ends, which lost 4 bases and 8 bases, there was a span of 27 bases. CDR3 coding DNA: TGTGCCAGCAGCCCACCGTCTCCGGGACACGGCCTATGGGGCTACACCTTC. This translates into CASSPPSPGHGLWGYTF.

This chain links TRBV2 with TRBJ1-1; 8 positions match TRBD1. After removal of 4 bases from V and 2 bases from J, the junction contained 6 bases not matched to a gene. There are 15 residues in the CDR3. CDR1 is SNHLY and CDR2 is FYNNEI in the germline V gene. Here the CDR3 reads CASSAFRGPNTEAFF. Written as DNA, the CDR3 is TGTGCCAGCAGTGCCTTCAGGGGGCCTAACACTGAAGCTTTCTTT.

This chain links TRBV7-2 with TRBJ2-2; 7 bases agree with TRBD2. The CDR3 has 15 residues. Germline V gene data show CDR1 as SGHTA and CDR2 as FQGNSA. The J segment lost 4 bases and the V segment lost 5 bases, leaving 7 bases of the junction unmatched. This CDR3 is CASSLRLAGTGELFF. CDR3 bases: TGTGCCAGCAGCCTAAGACTAGCTGGCACCGGGGAGCTGTTTTTT.

The chain joins TRBV4-1 to TRBJ2-7, with TRBD2 matching 11 bases. Germline V CDR1 and CDR2: MGHRA, YSYEKL. The V segment lost 4 bases and the J segment 3 bases; nucleotides outside the gene matches: 5. The CDR3 contains 15 residues. The CDR3, as DNA: TGCGCCAGCAGCCGGGGGACTAGCGGAAACTACGAGCAGTACTTC. Translated: CASSRGTSGNYEQYF.

This rearrangement joins TRBV28 to TRBJ1-2, with D hard to call. The CDR3 loop spans 12 amino acids. Germline lookup yields CDR1 MDHEN and CDR2 SYDVKM. The V end lost 5 bases, the J end lost 1 base, and 5 bases lay between the germline ends. The CDR3 protein is CASSVDNYGYTF. CDR3 bases: TGTGCCAGCAGTGTAGATAACTATGGCTACACCTTC.

The rearrangement links TRBV19 to TRBJ2-1; tentative D call: TRBD2 (5 bases). Looked up from germline, CDR1 is LNHDA and CDR2 is SQIVND (reference sequence). V shed 3 bases and J shed 5 bases, with 11 bases lying between them. CDR3 length equals 14 residues. CDR3 in amino acids: CASSMSGNNNEQFF. For the CDR3, the DNA is TGTGCCAGTAGTATGTCGGGAAACAACAATGAGCAGTTCTTC.

V and J are TRBV7-6 and TRBJ2-7; 11 nucleotides line up with TRBD2. Germline trimming cut 3 bases from V and 5 bases from J; bases unmatched to any gene: 12. CDR1 and CDR2 from the germline V gene are SGHVS and FNYEAQ. The CDR3 totals 17 residues. The CDR3 sequence: CASSLSFLAGGINEQYF. DNA of the CDR3: TGTGCCAGCAGCTTGTCATTCCTAGCGGGAGGAATTAACGAGCAGTACTTC.

J is TRBJ1-5 and V is TRBV6-5; D remains unclear. Germline V CDR1 and CDR2: MNHEY, SVGAGI. V was clipped by 6 bases and J by 4 bases, with 10 bases between them. The CDR3 is made up of 13 amino acids. CDR3 residues: CASRGIGNQPQHF. The DNA for the CDR3 is TGTGCCAGCAGAGGTATCGGAAATCAGCCCCAGCATTTT.

The V and J genes are TRBV21-1 and TRBJ2-3; the table gives TRBD1 as D, unverified against the DNA. TRBV21-1 counts as a pseudogene. CDR3 length: 14 amino acids. CDR3 bases: TGTGCCAGCAGCAAGGGACAGGATGGGGATACGCAGTATTTT. This sequence encodes CASSKGQDGDTQYF.

The V and J genes are TRBV5-5 and TRBJ1-6; D ambiguous. Per the germline V gene, CDR1 is SGHKS and CDR2 is YYEKEE (reference sequence). Trimming cost V 5 bases and J 4 bases, with 10 bases left between them. This CDR3 is built from 14 residues. The CDR3 DNA follows: TGTGCCAGCAGGATGAGCAGTTATAATTCACCCCTCCACTTT. Protein product: CASRMSSYNSPLHF.

This chain uses TRBV27 with TRBJ2-1; 9 nucleotides match TRBD2. The germline V gene has CDR1 MNHEY and CDR2 SMNVEV (reference sequence). J lost 7 bases, V lost 3 bases, and 4 bases had no gene match. CDR3 size: 14 residues. DNA for the CDR3: TGTGCCAGCAGTTTGCGGGAGGGCCATAATGAGCAGTTCTTC. Its translation: CASSLREGHNEQFF.

The DNA for the CDR3 is TGCGCCAGCAGCCAGACGCTGACTGGCTCCTACGAGCAGTACTTC. Translation gives CASSQTLTGSYEQYF. The rearrangement links TRBV4-1 to TRBJ2-7; D remains ambiguous. Germline V lookup: CDR1 MGHRA, CDR2 YSYEKL. The CDR3 is made up of 15 amino acids. Between the trimmed V and J ends, which lost 3 bases and 0 bases, there was a span of 12 bases.

This clone was picked up a small number of times. The V gene is TRBV5-4, the J gene TRBJ2-7; TRBD2 aligns across 7 bases. Trimming cost V 0 bases and J 1 base; bases outside gene matches: 4. There are 15 residues in the CDR3. Germline CDR1 reads SGHNT; CDR2 reads YYREEE (reference sequence). The CDR3 coding sequence is TGTGCCAGCAGCTTGGCTAGCGGTTTGTCCTACGAGCAGTACTTC. Translated, it gives CASSLASGLSYEQYF.